This T cell receptor beta chain was retrieved from a study of blood T cell repertoires in COVID-19. This CDR3 contains 16 residues. The V gene's germline CDR1 is LNHNV and CDR2 YYDKDF (reference sequence). The trim removed 1 base at V and 3 bases at J, leaving 4 bases unmatched. This clone was seen a few times. Original processing notes: Scientists estimated how many nucleated cells there were by amplifying reference gene primers. Clones were sequenced by immunoSEQ multiplex PCR, and TCRdb holds only the in-frame ones, with some missing. V, J and clone size reflect that table, while D and trimming were determined from the DNA. The sample lists about 320,000 clones, under 90% occurring once. Participants, roughly 18 to 100 years old, spanned under 30 US areas.

The source material was PBMCs or T cells enriched from blood (not recorded which). This TCR was sampled from a man between 60 and 75 years old who had recovered from COVID-19. J is TRBJ2-1 and V is TRBV15; 9 bases are shared with TRBD1. Written as DNA, the CDR3 is TGTGCCACCAGCAGAGCGACAGGGGGGGACTACAATGAGCAGTTCTTC. Residues: CATSRATGGDYNEQFF.